A single sample is the source of the 14 T cell receptor beta chains below, sequenced in a study of blood T cell repertoires in COVID-19. TCRdb's copy holds only in-frame clones and misses some; the assay was immunoSEQ multiplex PCR. This sample has 300,000 to 450,000 clones; approximately 87% occur once, and the top ten carry about 2.1%. Source material: peripheral blood. The source is a woman between 55 and 75 years old with COVID-19, enrolled during active disease.

CDR3 sequence (DNA): TGTGCCAGCAACTCGAAAGGGGGCAATGAGCAGTTCTTC. Translation: CASNSKGGNEQFF. The rearrangement joins TRBV3-1 (or the pseudogene TRBV3-2) to TRBJ2-1; D might be TRBD1 (6 bases). V gave up 7 bases and J gave up 6 bases, with 13 bases separating them. This CDR3 region has 13 residues. Looked up from germline, CDR1 is LGHDT and CDR2 is YNNKEL (reference sequence).

The chain uses TRBV7-8 and TRBJ1-2, with D unresolved. Looked up from germline, CDR1 is SGHVS and CDR2 is FQNEAQ. This CDR3 region has 14 residues. V was trimmed by 1 base and J by 8 bases, leaving 14 bases between them. The CDR3 spells CASSLVAGSEGYTF. CDR3 in DNA: TGTGCCAGCAGCTTAGTTGCCGGGTCAGAGGGCTACACCTTC.

The chain joins TRBV6-5 to TRBJ1-1; 9 bases fit TRBD1. J was trimmed by 1 base and V by 6 bases; bases with no gene match: 6. CDR3 size: 15 residues. CDR1 and CDR2 from the germline V gene are MNHEY and SVGAGI. The CDR3 sequence is CASRAQGAKNTEAFF. CDR3 coding DNA: TGTGCCAGCAGAGCACAGGGGGCCAAGAACACTGAAGCTTTCTTT.

This chain connects TRBV4-2 to TRBJ2-2; TRBD2 matches at 11 bases. The germline V gene encodes CDR1 LGHNA and CDR2 YNFKEQ. The CDR3 extends over 18 amino acids. V trimming: 1 base; J trimming: 3 bases; junction bases outside the gene matches: 7. The CDR3 sequence is CASSQVVAGGPDTGELFF. The CDR3 nucleotides are TGTGCCAGCAGCCAAGTGGTAGCGGGGGGGCCTGACACCGGGGAGCTGTTTTTT.

This clone was seen a single time. The chain uses TRBV15 and TRBJ2-4; 7 bases align to TRBD1. CDR1 and CDR2 (germline): LNHNV, YYDKDF (reference sequence). After removal of 6 bases from V and 8 bases from J, the junction contained 7 bases not matched to a gene. The CDR3 is 13 amino acids. In nucleotides, the CDR3 is TGTGCCACCAGGAGAAGCGGACAGGACATTCAGTACTTC. Amino acids: CATRRSGQDIQYF.

The CDR3, as DNA: TGTGCCAGCAGCTCCCCCGGCGGCCCCTACGAGCAGTACTTC. Translated: CASSSPGGPYEQYF. The V call is TRBV7-9, the J call TRBJ2-7; unclear D gene. The V gene lost 4 bases and the J gene lost 2 bases, with 12 bases spanning the gap. Per germline, CDR1 SEHNR and CDR2 FQNEAQ (reference sequence). The CDR3 consists of 14 residues.

There are a few counts of this clone. The chain uses TRBV5-6 and TRBJ1-1, with D maybe TRBD1 (6 bases). Germline CDR1 and CDR2: SGHDT and YYEEEE. The CDR3 contains 15 residues. V was shortened by 4 bases and J by 0 bases, with 13 bases between the two germline ends. The CDR3 DNA reads as TGTGCCAGCAGCCCGGACAGCGCCATGAACACTGAAGCTTTCTTT. Amino acids: CASSPDSAMNTEAFF.

This clone was seen more than once but under ten times. The chain recombines TRBV6-1 with TRBJ1-2, with a possible D match to TRBD1 (5 bases). The CDR3 loop spans 14 amino acids. Germline V lookup: CDR1 MNHNS, CDR2 SASEGT. V lost 3 bases and J lost 2, with 10 bases in between. CDR3 DNA sequence: TGTGCCAGCAGTGACAGGGTGCCCAACTATGGCTACACCTTC. This sequence encodes CASSDRVPNYGYTF.

CDR3 nucleotide sequence: TGTGCCAGCAGGGGGCTGGGGCAGGGGGGCAACGAGCAGTACTTC. It translates to CASRGLGQGGNEQYF. The V call is TRBV6-5, the J call TRBJ2-7; a possible D gene is TRBD1 (7 bases). Germline values: CDR1 MNHEY, CDR2 SVGAGI. The length of the CDR3 is 15 residues. V lost 6 bases and J lost 5, with 20 bases in between.

The rearrangement uses TRBV3-1 (or the pseudogene TRBV3-2) and TRBJ2-5; D is perhaps TRBD1 (5 bases). CDR3 length: 13 residues. Germline CDR1 LGHDT, CDR2 YNNKEL (reference sequence). V lost 1 base and J 9 bases, leaving 12 bases between the germline ends. CDR3 protein: CASSQAGQGAQYF. CDR3 nucleotide sequence: TGTGCCAGCAGCCAAGCGGGCCAAGGGGCCCAGTACTTC.

This rearrangement joins TRBV5-6 to TRBJ1-2; TRBD1 might be the D (5 bases). The CDR3 has 13 amino acids. CDR1 is SGHDT, CDR2 YYEEEE, per germline. V dropped 0 bases and J dropped 9 bases, with 12 bases sitting between them. The CDR3 DNA is TGTGCCAGCAGCTTGGCGGCGTCAGGGCGCTACACCTTC. This translates into CASSLAASGRYTF.

The chain joins TRBV5-6 to TRBJ2-7; TRBD1 might be the D (6 bases). Germline CDR1 and CDR2: SGHDT and YYEEEE. The CDR3 contains 13 residues. Trimming stripped 5 bases from V and 1 base from J, with 10 bases between. In nucleotides, the CDR3 is TGTGCCAGCAGGAAGACAGGTTCCTACGAGCAGTACTTC. Its translation: CASRKTGSYEQYF.

The chain employs TRBV6-5 and TRBJ1-1; a weak D match, TRBD1 (6 bases). CDR3 length: 14 residues. Germline V lookup: CDR1 MNHEY, CDR2 SVGAGI. With 0 bases removed from V and 4 bases from J, the gap between germline ends came to 9 bases. The CDR3 region is CASSYSQGTTEAFF. CDR3 bases: TGTGCCAGCAGTTACTCCCAGGGGACCACTGAAGCTTTCTTT.

This clone has only one observation. The chain uses TRBV30 and TRBJ2-3; 8 bases are a match to TRBD2. V trimming: 2 bases; J trimming: 12 bases; junction bases outside the gene matches: 22. CDR3 length equals 17 residues. Germline CDR1 GTSNPN, CDR2 SVGIG (reference sequence). The CDR3 reads CAWSRLSWTGGSVVQYF. CDR3 coding DNA: TGTGCCTGGAGTCGCCTGAGTTGGACGGGGGGGTCAGTGGTCCAGTATTTT.